This T cell receptor (beta chain) comes out of a study of read filtering for tumor transcriptome and immune sequencing. Study in general: Patients were approximately 18 male and roughly 15 female, mean age 65.9 years, range roughly 45 to 85. RNA-seq yielded only roughly 75 to 1,400 TCR reads, IR-seq about 4 to 10.27 million. Revised staging placed eight or nine patients in R-ISS I, about 15 in II, 6 or 7 in III. Study-wide findings and caveats: Roughly four fifths of IR-seq clonotypes had one read, totaling 3% to 4% of reads; RNA-seq: around 70% and 40%.

This clonotype was counted at least ten times. Antigen unknown. Molecular barcoded adaptors covering alpha/delta and beta/gamma chains were used on roughly 400 ng RNA. TCRdb analysed the reads with MiXCR anew, one entry per CDR3 protein. This sample has some 24,000 distinct CDR3 sequences, with about 22% found just once. The CDR3 length is 15 residues. Per the germline V gene, CDR1 is DFQATT and CDR2 is SNEGSKA (reference sequence). V was cut by 3 bases and J by 1 base, with 12 bases left in between. The TCR comes from a donor over 35 with multiple myeloma. The sample was a population of CD138-negative cells sorted from bone marrow. This sequence joins TRBV20-1 and TRBJ2-2, with TRBD1 as a possible D gene (7 bases). The CDR3 reads CSAREGQQNTGELFF. The CDR3 nucleotides read TGCAGTGCTAGGGAGGGACAGCAGAACACCGGGGAGCTGTTTTTT.